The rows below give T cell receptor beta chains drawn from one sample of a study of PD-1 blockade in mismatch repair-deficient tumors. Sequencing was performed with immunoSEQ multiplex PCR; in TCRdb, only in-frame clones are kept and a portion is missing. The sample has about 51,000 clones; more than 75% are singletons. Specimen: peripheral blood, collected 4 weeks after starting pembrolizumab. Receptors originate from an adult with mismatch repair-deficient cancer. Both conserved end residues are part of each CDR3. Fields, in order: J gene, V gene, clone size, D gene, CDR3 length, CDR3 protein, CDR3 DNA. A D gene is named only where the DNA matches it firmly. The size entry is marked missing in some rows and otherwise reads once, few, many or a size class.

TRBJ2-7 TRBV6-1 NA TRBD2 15 CASSELRGGSYEQYF TGTGCCAGCAGTGAATTGCGGGGGGGGTCCTACGAGCAGTACTTC
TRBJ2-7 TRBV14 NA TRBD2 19 CASSQFPIPSSGRPYEQYF TGTGCCAGCAGCCAATTTCCAATCCCCTCTAGCGGGAGACCCTACGAGCAGTACTTC
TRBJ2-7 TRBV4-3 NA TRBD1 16 CASSHSAGQAFYEQYF TGCGCCAGCAGCCATAGTGCGGGACAGGCTTTCTACGAGCAGTACTTC
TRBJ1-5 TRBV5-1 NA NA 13 CASRQGFNQPQHF TGCGCCAGCAGACAGGGTTTTAATCAGCCCCAGCATTTT
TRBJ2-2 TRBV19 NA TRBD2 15 CASLWSGGNTGELFF TGTGCCAGTCTTTGGAGCGGGGGAAACACCGGGGAGCTGTTTTTT
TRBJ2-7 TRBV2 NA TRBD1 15 CASRLGQGLTYEQYF TGTGCCAGCAGACTAGGACAGGGATTAACCTACGAGCAGTACTTC
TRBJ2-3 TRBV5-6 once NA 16 CASSKRTEVYTDTQYF TGTGCCAGCAGCAAGCGGACAGAAGTTTACACAGATACGCAGTATTTT
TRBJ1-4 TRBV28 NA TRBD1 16 CASSGGTATSNEKLFF TGTGCCAGCAGTGGCGGGACAGCCACCTCAAATGAAAAACTGTTTTTT
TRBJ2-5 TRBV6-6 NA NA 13 CASSNRVGETQYF TGTGCCAGCAGTAACAGGGTGGGTGAGACCCAGTACTTC
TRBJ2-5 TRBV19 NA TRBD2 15 CASAVRREVQETQYF TGTGCCAGTGCCGTGCGGCGGGAGGTACAAGAGACCCAGTACTTC
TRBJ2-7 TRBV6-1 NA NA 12 CATLPGSYEQYF TGTGCCACCTTGCCAGGCTCCTACGAGCAGTACTTC
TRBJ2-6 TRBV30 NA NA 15 CAWSETVSGANVLTF TGTGCCTGGAGTGAGACAGTCTCTGGGGCCAACGTCCTGACTTTC
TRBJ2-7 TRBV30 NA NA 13 CAWSVGGINEQYF TGTGCCTGGAGTGTGGGCGGGATAAACGAGCAGTACTTC
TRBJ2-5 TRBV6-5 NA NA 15 CASSYNPSGASTQYF TGTGCCAGCAGTTACAATCCCAGCGGAGCGTCTACCCAGTACTTC
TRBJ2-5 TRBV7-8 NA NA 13 CASSSGPQETQYF TGTGCCAGCAGCTCTGGTCCCCAAGAGACCCAGTACTTC
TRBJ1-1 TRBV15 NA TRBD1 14 CATSRGGQGQEAFF TGTGCCACCAGCAGAGGAGGACAGGGACAAGAAGCTTTCTTT